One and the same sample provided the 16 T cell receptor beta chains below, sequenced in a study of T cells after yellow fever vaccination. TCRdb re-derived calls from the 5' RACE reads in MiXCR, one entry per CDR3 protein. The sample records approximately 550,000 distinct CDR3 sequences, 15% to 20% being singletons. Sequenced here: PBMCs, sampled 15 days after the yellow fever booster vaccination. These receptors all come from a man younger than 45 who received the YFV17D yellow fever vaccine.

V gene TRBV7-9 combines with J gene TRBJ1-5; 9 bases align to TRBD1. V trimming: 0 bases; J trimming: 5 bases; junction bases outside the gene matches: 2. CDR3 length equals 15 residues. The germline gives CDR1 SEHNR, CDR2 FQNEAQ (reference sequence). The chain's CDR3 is CASSLAGTGHQPQHF. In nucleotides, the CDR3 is TGTGCCAGCAGCTTAGCCGGGACAGGGCATCAGCCCCAGCATTTT.

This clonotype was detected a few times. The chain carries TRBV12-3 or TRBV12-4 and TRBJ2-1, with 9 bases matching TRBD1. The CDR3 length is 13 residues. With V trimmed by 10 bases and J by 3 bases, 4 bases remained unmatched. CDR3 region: CATQGANYNEQFF. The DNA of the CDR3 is TGTGCCACACAGGGGGCCAACTACAATGAGCAGTTCTTC.

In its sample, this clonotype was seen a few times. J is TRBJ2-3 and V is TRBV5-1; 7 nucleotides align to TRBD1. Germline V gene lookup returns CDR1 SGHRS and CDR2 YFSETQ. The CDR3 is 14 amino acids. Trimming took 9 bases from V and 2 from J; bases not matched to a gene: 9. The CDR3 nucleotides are TGCGCCACCTCCCCGGGACAGATCACAGATACGCAGTATTTT. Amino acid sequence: CATSPGQITDTQYF.

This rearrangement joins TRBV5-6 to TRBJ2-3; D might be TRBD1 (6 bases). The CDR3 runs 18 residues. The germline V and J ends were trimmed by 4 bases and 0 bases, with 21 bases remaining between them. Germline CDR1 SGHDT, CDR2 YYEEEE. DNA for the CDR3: TGTGCCAGCAGCCCCATAGGGGGAGCGTTCGCTAGCACAGATACGCAGTATTTT. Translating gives CASSPIGGAFASTDTQYF.

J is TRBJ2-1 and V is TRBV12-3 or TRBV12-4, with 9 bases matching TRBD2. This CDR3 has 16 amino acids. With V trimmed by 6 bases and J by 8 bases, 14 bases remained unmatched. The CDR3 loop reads CASRQDLAGRRDEQFF. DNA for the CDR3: TGTGCCAGCAGACAAGATCTAGCGGGAAGGCGCGATGAGCAGTTCTTC.

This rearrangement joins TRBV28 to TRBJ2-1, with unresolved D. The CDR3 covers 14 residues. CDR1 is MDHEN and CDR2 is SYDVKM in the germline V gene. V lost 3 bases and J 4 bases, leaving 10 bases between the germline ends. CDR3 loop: CASSFVAPYNEQFF. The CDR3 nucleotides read TGTGCCAGCAGTTTCGTGGCCCCTTACAATGAGCAGTTCTTC.

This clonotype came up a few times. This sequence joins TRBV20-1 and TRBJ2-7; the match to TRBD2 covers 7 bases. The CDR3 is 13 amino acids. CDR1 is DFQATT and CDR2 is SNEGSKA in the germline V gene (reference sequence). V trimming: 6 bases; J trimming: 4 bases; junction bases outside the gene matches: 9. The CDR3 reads CSARSGTGYEQYF. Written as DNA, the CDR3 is TGCAGTGCCCGGAGCGGGACTGGGTACGAGCAGTACTTC.

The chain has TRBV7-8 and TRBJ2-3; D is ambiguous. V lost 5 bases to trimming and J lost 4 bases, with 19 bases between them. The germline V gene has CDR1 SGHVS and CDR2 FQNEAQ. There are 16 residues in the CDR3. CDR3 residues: CASSHGPGSSADTQYF. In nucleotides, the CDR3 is TGTGCCAGCAGCCACGGTCCGGGTTCTTCGGCAGATACGCAGTATTTT.

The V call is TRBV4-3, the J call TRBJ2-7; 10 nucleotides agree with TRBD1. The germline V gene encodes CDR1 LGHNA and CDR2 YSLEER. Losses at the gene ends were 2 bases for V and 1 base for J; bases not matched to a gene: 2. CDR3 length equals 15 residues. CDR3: CASSQRTGGSYEQYF. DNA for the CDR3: TGCGCCAGCAGCCAAAGGACAGGGGGGTCCTACGAGCAGTACTTC.

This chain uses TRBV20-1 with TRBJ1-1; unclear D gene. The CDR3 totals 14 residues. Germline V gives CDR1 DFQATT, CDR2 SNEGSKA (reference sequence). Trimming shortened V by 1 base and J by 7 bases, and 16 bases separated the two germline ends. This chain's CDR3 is CSARGPDPSDEAFF. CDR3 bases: TGCAGTGCTAGAGGACCCGACCCTTCGGATGAAGCTTTCTTT.

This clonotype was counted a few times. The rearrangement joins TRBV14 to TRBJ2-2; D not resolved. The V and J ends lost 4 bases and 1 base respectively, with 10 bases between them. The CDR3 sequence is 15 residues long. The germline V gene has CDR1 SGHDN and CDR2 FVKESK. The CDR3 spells CASSLLDGNTGELFF. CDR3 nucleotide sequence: TGTGCCAGCAGCCTCCTTGACGGGAACACCGGGGAGCTGTTTTTT.

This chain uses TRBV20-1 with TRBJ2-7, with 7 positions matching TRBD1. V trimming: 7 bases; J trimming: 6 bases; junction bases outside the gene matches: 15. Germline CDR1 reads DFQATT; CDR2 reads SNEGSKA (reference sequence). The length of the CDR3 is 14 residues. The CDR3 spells CSVPDRTKGFEQYF. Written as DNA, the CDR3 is TGCAGTGTTCCGGACAGGACGAAAGGATTCGAGCAGTACTTC.

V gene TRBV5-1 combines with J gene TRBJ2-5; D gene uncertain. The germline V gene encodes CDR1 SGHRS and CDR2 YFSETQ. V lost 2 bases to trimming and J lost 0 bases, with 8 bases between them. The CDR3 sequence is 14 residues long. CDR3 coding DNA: TGCGCCAGCAGCTTAAACTCGTACCAAGAGACCCAGTACTTC. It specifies CASSLNSYQETQYF.

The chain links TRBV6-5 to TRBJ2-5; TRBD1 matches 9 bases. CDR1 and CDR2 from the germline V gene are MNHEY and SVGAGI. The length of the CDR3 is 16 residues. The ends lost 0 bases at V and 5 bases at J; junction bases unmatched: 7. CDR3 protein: CASSYSRTGAVETQYF. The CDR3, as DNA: TGTGCCAGCAGTTACTCGAGGACAGGGGCCGTTGAGACCCAGTACTTC.

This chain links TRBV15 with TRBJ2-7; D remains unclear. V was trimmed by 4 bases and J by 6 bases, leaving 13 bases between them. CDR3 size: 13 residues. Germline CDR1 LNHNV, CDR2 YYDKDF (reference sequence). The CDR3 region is CATSNGDSSEQYF. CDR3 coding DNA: TGTGCCACCAGCAATGGAGATAGCAGCGAGCAGTACTTC.

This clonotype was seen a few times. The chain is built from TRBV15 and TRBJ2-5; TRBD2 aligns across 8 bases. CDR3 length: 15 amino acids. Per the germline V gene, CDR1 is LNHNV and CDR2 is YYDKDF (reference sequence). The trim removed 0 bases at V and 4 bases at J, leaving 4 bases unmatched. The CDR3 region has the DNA TGTGCCACCAGCAGAGATAGGGCGGGAGGAGAGACCCAGTACTTC. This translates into CATSRDRAGGETQYF. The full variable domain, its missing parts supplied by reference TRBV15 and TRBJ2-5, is DAMVIQNPRYQVTQFGKPVTLSCSQTLNHNVMYWYQQKSSQAPKLLFHYYDKDFNNEADTPDNFQSRRPNTSFCFLDIRSPGLGDTAMYLCATSRDRAGGETQYFGPGTRLLVL.